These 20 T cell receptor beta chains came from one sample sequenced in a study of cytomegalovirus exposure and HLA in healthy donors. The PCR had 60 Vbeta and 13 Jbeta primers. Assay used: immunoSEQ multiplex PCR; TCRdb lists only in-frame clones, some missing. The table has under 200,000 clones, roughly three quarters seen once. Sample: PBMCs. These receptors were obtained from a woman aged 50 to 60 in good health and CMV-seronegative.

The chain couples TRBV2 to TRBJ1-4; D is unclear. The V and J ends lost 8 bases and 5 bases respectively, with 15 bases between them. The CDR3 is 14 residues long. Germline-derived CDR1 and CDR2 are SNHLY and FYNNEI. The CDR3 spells CASGEGGLNEKLFF. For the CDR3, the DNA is TGTGCCAGCGGGGAAGGAGGCCTCAATGAAAAACTGTTTTTT.

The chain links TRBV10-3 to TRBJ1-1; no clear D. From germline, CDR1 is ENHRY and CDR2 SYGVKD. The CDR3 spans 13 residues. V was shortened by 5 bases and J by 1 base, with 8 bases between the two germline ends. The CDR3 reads CAISFQANTEAFF. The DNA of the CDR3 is TGTGCCATCAGTTTCCAGGCGAACACTGAAGCTTTCTTT.

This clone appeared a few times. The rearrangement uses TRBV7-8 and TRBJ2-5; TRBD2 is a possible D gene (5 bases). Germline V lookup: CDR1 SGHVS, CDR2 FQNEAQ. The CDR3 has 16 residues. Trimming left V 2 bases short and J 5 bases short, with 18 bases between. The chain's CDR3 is CASSLIPSKREETQYF. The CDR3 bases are TGTGCCAGCAGCTTAATCCCTTCCAAGAGGGAGGAGACCCAGTACTTC.

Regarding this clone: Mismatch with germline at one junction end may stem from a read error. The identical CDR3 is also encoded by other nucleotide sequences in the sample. The CDR3 region has the DNA TGTGCCAGCAGCGCTACGGGGACAGGCTATAATTCCCCCCTCCACTTT. This gives the protein CASSATGTGYNSPLHF. The chain carries TRBV7-8 and TRBJ1-6; 8 bases are a match to TRBD1. Germline values: CDR1 SGHVS, CDR2 FQNEAQ. The CDR3 loop spans 16 amino acids.

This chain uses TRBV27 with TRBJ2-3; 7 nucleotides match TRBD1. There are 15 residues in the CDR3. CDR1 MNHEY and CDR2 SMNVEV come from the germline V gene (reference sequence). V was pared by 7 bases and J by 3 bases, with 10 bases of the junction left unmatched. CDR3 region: CASTGQARSTDTQYF. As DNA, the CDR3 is TGTGCCAGCACAGGACAGGCCAGGAGTACAGATACGCAGTATTTT.

The CDR3 DNA sequence: TGTGCCAGCAGCTTTAGCGGGAGACTGACAGATACGCAGTATTTT. It encodes CASSFSGRLTDTQYF. The chain employs TRBV5-4 and TRBJ2-3; 9 bases match TRBD2. The CDR3 totals 15 residues. Germline V gives CDR1 SGHNT, CDR2 YYREEE (reference sequence). V lost 2 bases, J lost 3 bases, and 4 bases stayed unmatched.

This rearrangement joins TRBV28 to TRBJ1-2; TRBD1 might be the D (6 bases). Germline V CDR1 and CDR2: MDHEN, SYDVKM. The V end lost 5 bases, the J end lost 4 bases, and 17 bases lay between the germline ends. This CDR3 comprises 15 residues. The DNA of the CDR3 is TGTGCCAGCAGTCTAGGGGGGGGGCAAGGCTATGGCTACACCTTC. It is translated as CASSLGGGQGYGYTF.

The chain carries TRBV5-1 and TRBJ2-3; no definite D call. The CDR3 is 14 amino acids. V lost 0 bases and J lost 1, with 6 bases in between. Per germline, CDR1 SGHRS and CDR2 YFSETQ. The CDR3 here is CASSLGLGTDTQYF. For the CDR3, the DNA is TGCGCCAGCAGCTTGGGGCTCGGCACAGATACGCAGTATTTT. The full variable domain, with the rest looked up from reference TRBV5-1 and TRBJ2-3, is KAGVTQTPRYLIKTRGQQVTLSCSPISGHRSVSWYQQTPGQGLQFLFEYFSETQRNKGNFPGRFSGRQFSNSRSEMNVSTLELGDSALYLCASSLGLGTDTQYFGPGTRLTVL.

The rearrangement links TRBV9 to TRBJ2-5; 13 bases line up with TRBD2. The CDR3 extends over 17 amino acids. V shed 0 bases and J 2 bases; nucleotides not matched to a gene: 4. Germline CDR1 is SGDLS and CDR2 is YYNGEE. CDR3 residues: CASSVGTSGGNQETQYF. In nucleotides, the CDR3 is TGTGCCAGCAGCGTAGGGACTAGCGGGGGTAATCAAGAGACCCAGTACTTC.

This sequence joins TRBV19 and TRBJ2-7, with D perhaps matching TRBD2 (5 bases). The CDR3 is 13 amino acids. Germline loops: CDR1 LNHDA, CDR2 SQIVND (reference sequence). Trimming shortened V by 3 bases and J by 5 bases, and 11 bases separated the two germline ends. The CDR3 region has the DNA TGTGCCAGTAGTATGAAGCGAGGGAACGAGCAGTACTTC. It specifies CASSMKRGNEQYF.

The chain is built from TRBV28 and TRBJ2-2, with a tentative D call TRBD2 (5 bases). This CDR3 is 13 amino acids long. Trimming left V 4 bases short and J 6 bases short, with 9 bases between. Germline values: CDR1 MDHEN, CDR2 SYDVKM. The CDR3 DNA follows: TGTGCCAGCAGTTCCCCCGGGGCCGGGGAGCTGTTTTTT. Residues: CASSSPGAGELFF.

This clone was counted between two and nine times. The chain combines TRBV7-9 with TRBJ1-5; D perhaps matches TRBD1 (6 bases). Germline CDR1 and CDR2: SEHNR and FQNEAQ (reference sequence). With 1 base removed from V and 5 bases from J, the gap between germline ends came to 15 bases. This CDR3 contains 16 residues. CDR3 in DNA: TGTGCCAGCAGCTTAGGGGAGGGGGGCCGAGATCAGCCCCAGCATTTT. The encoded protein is CASSLGEGGRDQPQHF.

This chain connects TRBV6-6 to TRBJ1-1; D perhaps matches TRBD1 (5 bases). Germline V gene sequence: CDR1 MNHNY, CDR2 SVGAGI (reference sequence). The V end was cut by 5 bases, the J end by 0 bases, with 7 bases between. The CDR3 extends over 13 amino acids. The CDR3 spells CASSTTVNTEAFF. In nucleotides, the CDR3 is TGTGCCAGCAGTACGACAGTGAACACTGAAGCTTTCTTT.

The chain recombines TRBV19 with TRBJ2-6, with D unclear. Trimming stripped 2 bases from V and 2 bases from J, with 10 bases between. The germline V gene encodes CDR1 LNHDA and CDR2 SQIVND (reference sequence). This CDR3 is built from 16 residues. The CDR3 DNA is TGTGCCAGTAGTATATTTCGGGTGACTGGGGCCAACGTCCTGACTTTC. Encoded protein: CASSIFRVTGANVLTF.

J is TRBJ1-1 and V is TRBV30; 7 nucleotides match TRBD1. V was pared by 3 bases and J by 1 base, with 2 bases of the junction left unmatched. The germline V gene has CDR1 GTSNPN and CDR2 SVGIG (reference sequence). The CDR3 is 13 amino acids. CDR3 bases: TGTGCCTGGAGCAACAGGGGGAACACTGAAGCTTTCTTT. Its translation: CAWSNRGNTEAFF.

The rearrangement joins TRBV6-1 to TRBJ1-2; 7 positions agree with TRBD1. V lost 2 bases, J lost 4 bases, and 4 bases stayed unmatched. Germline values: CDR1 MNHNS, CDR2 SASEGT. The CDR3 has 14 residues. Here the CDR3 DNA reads TGTGCCAGCAGTGAAAAAACAGGGGCCTATGGCTACACCTTC. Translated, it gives CASSEKTGAYGYTF.

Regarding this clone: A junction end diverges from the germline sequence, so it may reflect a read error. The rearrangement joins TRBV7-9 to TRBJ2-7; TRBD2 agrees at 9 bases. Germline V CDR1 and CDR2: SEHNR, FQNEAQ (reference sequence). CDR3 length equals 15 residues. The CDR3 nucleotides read TGTTCCAGCAGCTTAGAGGCGGGAGGGACCTACGAGCAGTACTTC. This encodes CSSSLEAGGTYEQYF. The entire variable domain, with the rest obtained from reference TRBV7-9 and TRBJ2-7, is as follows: DTGVSQNPRHKITKRGQNVTFRCDPISEHNRLYWYRQTLGQGPEFLTYFQNEAQLEKSRLLSDRFSAERPKGSFSTLEIQRTEQGDSAMYLCSSSLEAGGTYEQYFGPGTRLTVT.

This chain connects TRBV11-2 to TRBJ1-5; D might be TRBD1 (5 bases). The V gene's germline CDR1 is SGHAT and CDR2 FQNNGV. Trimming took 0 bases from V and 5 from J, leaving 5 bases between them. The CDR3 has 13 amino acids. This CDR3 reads CASSLEGHQPQHF. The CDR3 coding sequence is TGTGCCAGCAGCTTAGAGGGGCATCAGCCCCAGCATTTT.

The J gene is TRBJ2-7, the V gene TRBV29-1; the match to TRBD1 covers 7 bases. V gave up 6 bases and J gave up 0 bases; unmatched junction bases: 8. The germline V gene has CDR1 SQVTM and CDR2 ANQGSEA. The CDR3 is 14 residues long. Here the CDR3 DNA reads TGCAGCGTCACCGGGACAGCCTCCTCCTACGAGCAGTACTTC. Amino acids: CSVTGTASSYEQYF.

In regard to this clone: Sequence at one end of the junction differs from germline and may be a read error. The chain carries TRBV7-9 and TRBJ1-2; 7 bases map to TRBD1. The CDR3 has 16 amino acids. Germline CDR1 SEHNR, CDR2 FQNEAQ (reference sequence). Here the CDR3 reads CSSSFISGQPNYGYTF. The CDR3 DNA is TGTTCCAGCAGCTTCATATCGGGACAGCCTAACTATGGCTACACCTTC.